The clone carrying this T cell receptor beta chain appeared many times. The V gene's germline CDR1 is SGHTA and CDR2 FQGNSA. Trimming cost V 5 bases and J 5 bases, with 13 bases left between them. This CDR3 spans 14 amino acids. The data derive from a study of T cells after yellow fever vaccination. MiXCR was run by TCRdb on the 5' RACE reads, yielding one entry per CDR3 protein. The table records about 110,000 distinct CDR3 sequences, 6.5% to 9% of them present only once. The sequencing here drew on CD8+ T cells sorted from PBMCs, taken 45 days after the yellow fever booster vaccination. The TCR originated in a man aged 30 to 39 who received the YFV17D yellow fever vaccine. This chain joins TRBV7-2 and TRBJ1-5; D perhaps matches TRBD1 (6 bases). CDR3 DNA: TGTGCCAGCAGCCCTAGGGGGGATCATCAGCCCCAGCATTTT. Its protein is CASSPRGDHQPQHF.